These 16 T cell receptor beta chains were sequenced from one sample in a study of blood T cell repertoires in COVID-19. Profiled with immunoSEQ multiplex PCR; TCRdb holds only in-frame clones, not every one. The sample consists of 150,000 to 200,000 clones, 76% of them appearing once. Sequencing was done on a sample of PBMCs or T cells enriched from blood (not recorded which). The origin of the receptors is a woman between 50 and 59 years old with acute COVID-19.

This sequence joins TRBV4-3 and TRBJ2-7; TRBD1 agrees at 8 bases. CDR3 length equals 17 residues. CDR1 and CDR2 from the germline V gene are LGHNA and YSLEER. J was trimmed by 0 bases and V by 10 bases; bases with no gene match: 17. The CDR3 protein is CATTAKVSGQGSYEQYV. CDR3 coding DNA: TGCGCCACCACAGCCAAAGTTTCCGGACAGGGCTCCTACGAGCAGTACGTC.

The rearrangement uses TRBV6-6 and TRBJ1-2, with D unresolved. CDR3 length: 13 amino acids. Germline V lookup: CDR1 MNHNY, CDR2 SVGAGI (reference sequence). V lost 6 bases and J 2 bases, leaving 10 bases between the germline ends. CDR3 sequence reads: CASSPQVNYGYTF. CDR3 sequence (DNA): TGTGCCAGCAGCCCTCAGGTGAACTATGGCTACACCTTC.

The rearrangement links TRBV5-1 to TRBJ1-2; D is unresolved. The germline gives CDR1 SGHRS, CDR2 YFSETQ. The CDR3 loop spans 16 amino acids. Trimming removed 4 bases from V and 6 bases from J, with 22 bases in between. The CDR3 reads CASSLRDGREEDGYTF. CDR3 sequence (DNA): TGCGCCAGCAGCCTGAGAGACGGTAGGGAGGAAGATGGCTACACCTTC.

This clone was observed a single time. The rearrangement uses TRBV6-5 and TRBJ1-2; possibly TRBD1 for D (5 bases). CDR1 and CDR2 from the germline V gene are MNHEY and SVGAGI. Deletions cut 8 bases from V and 6 bases from J, with 16 bases between. The CDR3 spans 13 residues. This chain's CDR3 is CASAKGEGHGYTF. The DNA for the CDR3 is TGTGCCAGCGCCAAAGGGGAGGGCCATGGCTACACCTTC.

This chain links TRBV4-3 with TRBJ1-6; TRBD1 matches 12 bases. In germline, CDR1 is LGHNA, CDR2 YSLEER. CDR3 length: 17 residues. V was clipped by 0 bases and J by 8 bases; unmatched bases: 5. In nucleotides, the CDR3 is TGCGCCAGCAGCCAAGAGGGACAGGGGGCACGGGATTCACCCCTCCACTTT. It yields the protein CASSQEGQGARDSPLHF.

The gene calls are TRBV4-1 and TRBJ2-2, with a tentative D call TRBD2 (5 bases). The CDR3 runs 20 residues. Trimming shortened V by 1 base and J by 1 base, and 22 bases separated the two germline ends. Per the germline V gene, CDR1 is MGHRA and CDR2 is YSYEKL. The CDR3 spells CASSQGPASQYVLNTGELFF. CDR3 nucleotide sequence: TGCGCCAGCAGCCAAGGACCGGCTAGCCAGTACGTATTGAACACCGGGGAGCTGTTTTTT.

This chain joins TRBV10-3 and TRBJ1-1, with D possibly TRBD1 on 5 matching bases. Deletions cut 2 bases from V and 3 bases from J, with 10 bases between. The CDR3 extends over 14 amino acids. Germline CDR1 ENHRY, CDR2 SYGVKD. DNA for the CDR3: TGTGCCATCAGTGAGGCGACAGAGTACACTGAAGCTTTCTTT. Protein product: CAISEATEYTEAFF.

The chain joins TRBV7-2 to TRBJ1-6; the match to TRBD1 covers 8 bases. CDR3 size: 13 residues. Germline CDR1 is SGHTA and CDR2 is FQGNSA. V lost 3 bases, J lost 9 bases, and 1 base stayed unmatched. The CDR3: CASSLDRASPLHF. The CDR3 bases are TGTGCCAGCAGCTTGGACAGGGCTTCACCCCTCCACTTT.

The genes are TRBV28 and TRBJ1-2; D uncertain. The CDR3 runs 14 residues. V lost 2 bases and J 0 bases, leaving 7 bases between the germline ends. The germline V gene encodes CDR1 MDHEN and CDR2 SYDVKM. The CDR3 is CASSLNRPNYGYTF. The CDR3 bases are TGTGCCAGCAGTTTAAACAGACCTAACTATGGCTACACCTTC.

The V call is TRBV4-2, the J call TRBJ1-6, with D hard to call. Trimming cost V 1 base and J 0 bases, with 13 bases left between them. Per germline, CDR1 LGHNA and CDR2 YNFKEQ. The CDR3 totals 18 residues. CDR3 protein: CASSQVATASSYNSPLHF. CDR3 DNA: TGTGCCAGCAGCCAAGTGGCGACCGCTAGCTCCTATAATTCACCCCTCCACTTT.

The V and J genes are TRBV21-1 and TRBJ2-7; the listed D gene, TRBD1, was not tested against the DNA. TRBV21-1 is given as a pseudogene. The CDR3 spans 14 residues. The CDR3 reads CASSNKAGTYEQYV. The CDR3 nucleotides are TGTGCCAGCAGCAATAAGGCAGGGACCTACGAGCAGTACGTC.

The genes are TRBV7-8 and TRBJ1-6, with D possibly being TRBD1 (5 bases). Germline V gives CDR1 SGHVS, CDR2 FQNEAQ. Trimming took off 6 bases at V and 9 bases at J, with 18 bases between the two ends. CDR3 length: 15 amino acids. The CDR3 DNA is TGTGCCAGCAGATTTTCCGACAGTTCGGCTTCACCCCTCCACTTT. This codes for CASRFSDSSASPLHF. Variable domain in full (rest from reference TRBV7-8 and TRBJ1-6): GAGVSQSPRYKVAKRGQDVALRCDPISGHVSLFWYQQALGQGPEFLTYFQNEAQLDKSGLPSDRFFAERPEGSVSTLKIQRTQQEDSAVYLCASRFSDSSASPLHFGNGTRLTVT.

This clone was seen only once. The chain carries TRBV5-1 and TRBJ1-6, with 11 bases that match TRBD1. V gave up 5 bases and J gave up 5 bases; unmatched junction bases: 9. There are 17 residues in the CDR3. The germline CDR1 and CDR2 sequences are SGHRS and YFSETQ. CDR3 loop: CASSSGTGGWDNSPLHF. DNA of the CDR3: TGCGCCAGCAGTTCCGGGACAGGGGGTTGGGATAATTCACCCCTCCACTTT.

This sequence joins TRBV5-1 and TRBJ2-1; 9 positions agree with TRBD1. Germline values: CDR1 SGHRS, CDR2 YFSETQ. The CDR3 has 14 residues. After removal of 4 bases from V and 7 bases from J, the junction contained 6 bases not matched to a gene. The CDR3 reads CASSPGTGWNEQFF. As DNA, the CDR3 is TGCGCCAGCAGCCCGGGGACAGGGTGGAATGAGCAGTTCTTC.

The chain recombines TRBV5-5 with TRBJ2-6; D is ambiguous. The V end lost 4 bases, the J end lost 6 bases, and 5 bases lay between the germline ends. The CDR3 has 12 amino acids. Germline values: CDR1 SGHKS, CDR2 YYEKEE (reference sequence). CDR3 protein: CASSRQANVLTF. The CDR3 DNA sequence: TGTGCCAGCAGCCGACAGGCCAACGTCCTGACTTTC.

Only one count was recorded for this clone. The genes are TRBV7-9 and TRBJ1-6; D not resolved. The V end lost 5 bases, the J end lost 7 bases, and 12 bases lay between the germline ends. The CDR3 totals 14 residues. CDR1 SEHNR and CDR2 FQNEAQ come from the germline V gene (reference sequence). The CDR3 coding sequence is TGTGCCAGCAGCCGGGAGCGGCAGAATTCACCCCTCCACTTT. This encodes CASSRERQNSPLHF.